The clone carrying this T cell receptor beta chain was counted many times. Its antigen is as yet unknown. This entry belongs to a study of early T cells in non-severe SARS-CoV-2 infection. About the research overall: Unsorted whole blood bulk RNA was sequenced, with unpaired chains. Overall study findings and caveats: Private and CD4 specificities were missed by VDJdb matching, skewed to anti-spike CD8.

Each single cDNA molecule received a unique molecular identifier. TCRdb reprocessed the 5' RACE reads with MiXCR, giving one entry per CDR3 protein. Of 86,000 or so distinct CDR3 sequences in the sample, roughly 13% were seen once. CDR1 ENHRY and CDR2 SYGVKD come from the germline V gene. The CDR3 has 14 amino acids. V was pared by 0 bases and J by 5 bases, with 9 bases between. The chain couples TRBV10-3 to TRBJ2-3; a possible D gene is TRBD2 (5 bases). This sequence originates from an adult who was a healthcare worker with PCR-confirmed SARS-CoV-2 infection or an uninfected control (not recorded which). Source material: whole blood. As DNA, the CDR3 is TGTGCCATCAGTGAGTCAACTGCGGGAGATACGCAGTATTTT. This translates into CAISESTAGDTQYF.